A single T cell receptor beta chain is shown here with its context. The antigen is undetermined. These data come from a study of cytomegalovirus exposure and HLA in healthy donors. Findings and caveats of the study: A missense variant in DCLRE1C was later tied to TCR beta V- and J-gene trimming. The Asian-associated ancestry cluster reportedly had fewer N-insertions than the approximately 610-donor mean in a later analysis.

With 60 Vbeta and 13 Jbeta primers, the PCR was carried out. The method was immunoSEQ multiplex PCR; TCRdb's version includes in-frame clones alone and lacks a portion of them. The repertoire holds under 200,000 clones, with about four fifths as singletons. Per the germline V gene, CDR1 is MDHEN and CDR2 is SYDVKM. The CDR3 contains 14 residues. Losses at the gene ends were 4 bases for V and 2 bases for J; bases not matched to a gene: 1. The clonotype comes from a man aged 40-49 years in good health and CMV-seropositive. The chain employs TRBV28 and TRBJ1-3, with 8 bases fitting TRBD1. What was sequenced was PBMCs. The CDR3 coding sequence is TGTGCCAGCAGTTCGACAGGGGCTGGAAACACCATATATTTT. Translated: CASSSTGAGNTIYF.